This entry lists 23 T cell receptor beta chains sequenced from one sample in a study of blood T cell repertoires in COVID-19. TCRdb's copy holds only in-frame clones and misses some; the assay was immunoSEQ multiplex PCR. The table lists over 250,000 clones, about 88% of them singletons. The sample consisted of PBMCs or T cells enriched from blood (not recorded which). The receptors derive from a man aged 60 to 69 who had recovered from COVID-19.

In this sample, this clone turned up a few times. The genes are TRBV5-1 and TRBJ2-7, with 7 bases fitting TRBD1. V lost 3 bases to trimming and J lost 6 bases; unmatched junction nucleotides: 9. The CDR3 contains 14 residues. Germline CDR1 and CDR2: SGHRS and YFSETQ. The CDR3 bases are TGCGCCAGCAGCTCCCGGACAGGAGGATCCGAGCAGTACTTC. Protein: CASSSRTGGSEQYF.

This chain links TRBV3-1 (or the pseudogene TRBV3-2) with TRBJ2-2; tentatively, D is TRBD2 (6 bases). Between the trimmed V and J ends, which lost 4 bases and 5 bases, there was a span of 11 bases. CDR1 and CDR2 from the germline V gene are LGHDT and YNNKEL (reference sequence). This CDR3 comprises 14 residues. For the CDR3, the DNA is TGTGCCAGCAGCCGGTTGGCGGGGACCGGGGAGCTGTTTTTT. It encodes CASSRLAGTGELFF.

This chain connects TRBV7-2 to TRBJ1-2; possible D gene TRBD1, 6 bases. V was cut by 4 bases and J by 2 bases, with 11 bases left in between. The CDR3 runs to 14 residues. Germline CDR1 and CDR2: SGHTA and FQGNSA. The CDR3 loop reads CASSSTTGNYGYTF. DNA of the CDR3: TGTGCCAGCAGCTCCACTACAGGGAACTATGGCTACACCTTC.

This clone came up once. CDR3 nucleotides: TGCGCCAGCAGCCAAAGGAGGCCAATCCCCACGACCGGAAACATTCAGTACTTC. It encodes CASSQRRPIPTTGNIQYF. The gene calls are TRBV4-1 and TRBJ2-4; D might be TRBD2 (5 bases). Looked up from germline, CDR1 is MGHRA and CDR2 is YSYEKL. Trimming took off 2 bases at V and 6 bases at J, with 23 bases between the two ends. This CDR3 has 18 residues.

V gene TRBV12-3 or TRBV12-4 combines with J gene TRBJ2-4; 8 bases fit TRBD1. V shed 6 bases, J shed 4 bases, and the junction held 2 bases outside the gene matches. The CDR3 is made up of 13 amino acids. This chain's CDR3 is CASSWTGKNIQYF. CDR3 sequence (DNA): TGTGCCAGCAGCTGGACAGGGAAAAACATTCAGTACTTC.

The J gene is TRBJ1-2, the V gene TRBV5-6; perhaps TRBD1 as D (6 bases). Germline CDR1 reads SGHDT; CDR2 reads YYEEEE. The CDR3 is 16 amino acids. V gave up 3 bases and J gave up 8 bases, with 23 bases separating them. The CDR3 is CASSYPRTAGVKGYTF. CDR3 sequence (DNA): TGTGCCAGCAGCTACCCAAGGACAGCGGGGGTGAAAGGCTACACCTTC.

The rearrangement links TRBV19 to TRBJ2-3, with 7 bases fitting TRBD1. Germline assignment: CDR1 LNHDA and CDR2 SQIVND (reference sequence). The V gene end was trimmed by 4 bases and the J gene end by 5 bases; junction bases not matched to a gene: 9. This CDR3 has 15 residues. The CDR3: CASSTSRGRVDTQYF. CDR3 coding DNA: TGTGCCAGTAGTACGTCGAGGGGGCGCGTAGATACGCAGTATTTT.

On this clone: The junction differs from germline at one of its ends, possibly a read error. The V call is TRBV7-2, the J call TRBJ2-1, with 9 bases identical to TRBD2. The CDR3 spans 13 residues. Germline loops: CDR1 SGHTA, CDR2 FQGNSA. DNA of the CDR3: TGTGCCAGCAGGTTAGCGGGAGACAATGAGCAGTTCTTC. Translated: CASRLAGDNEQFF.

The rearrangement uses TRBV18 and TRBJ1-2; D unresolved. The CDR3 totals 15 residues. CDR1 and CDR2 from the germline V gene are KGHSH and LQKENI. Deletions cut 0 bases from V and 1 base from J, with 9 bases between. CDR3 DNA sequence: TGTGCCAGCTCACCACCCGTCGGGGTTAACTATGGCTACACCTTC. It specifies CASSPPVGVNYGYTF.

V usage is TRBV2 and J usage is TRBJ1-5; TRBD1 matches at 7 bases. V shed 7 bases and J 7 bases; nucleotides not matched to a gene: 16. The CDR3 extends over 16 amino acids. Germline V lookup: CDR1 SNHLY, CDR2 FYNNEI. The CDR3 loop reads CASNRQGTSPNQPQHF. Here the CDR3 DNA reads TGTGCCAGCAACAGACAGGGCACGTCCCCCAACCAGCCCCAGCATTTT.

The chain couples TRBV6-4 to TRBJ1-1; D remains ambiguous. Trimming left V 6 bases short and J 1 base short, with 9 bases between. This CDR3 has 13 residues. Germline values: CDR1 MRHNA, CDR2 SNTAGT. The CDR3 DNA reads as TGTGCCAGCAGCAAAACAAAGAACACTGAAGCTTTCTTT. Its translation: CASSKTKNTEAFF.

V gene TRBV6-4 combines with J gene TRBJ1-6, with 10 bases identical to TRBD1. The J segment lost 9 bases and the V segment lost 4 bases, leaving 3 bases of the junction unmatched. The CDR3 sequence is 14 residues long. The germline gives CDR1 MRHNA, CDR2 SNTAGT. CDR3 loop: CASSGDRGSSPLHF. The DNA of the CDR3 is TGTGCCAGCAGTGGGGACAGGGGATCTTCACCCCTCCACTTT.

This chain links TRBV2 with TRBJ1-5, with 7 bases that match TRBD1. Germline CDR1 and CDR2: SNHLY and FYNNEI. The CDR3 totals 15 residues. Trimming took 6 bases from V and 0 from J; bases not matched to a gene: 5. CDR3 DNA sequence: TGTGCCAGCAGGGGGACAGTTGATAGCAATCAGCCCCAGCATTTT. Protein: CASRGTVDSNQPQHF. The full variable domain, with the rest looked up from reference TRBV2 and TRBJ1-5, is EPEVTQTPSHQVTQMGQEVILRCVPISNHLYFYWYRQILGQKVEFLVSFYNNEISEKSEIFDDQFSVERPDGSNFTLKIRSTKLEDSAMYFCASRGTVDSNQPQHFGDGTRLSIL.

J is TRBJ1-6 and V is TRBV7-9; 11 nucleotides match TRBD1. Germline trimming cut 1 base from V and 9 bases from J; bases unmatched to any gene: 2. Germline loops: CDR1 SEHNR, CDR2 FQNEAQ (reference sequence). The CDR3 is 15 residues long. CDR3: CASSLGDRGSSPLHF. The CDR3 DNA follows: TGTGCCAGCAGCTTAGGGGACAGGGGGTCTTCACCCCTCCACTTT.

V is TRBV28 and J is TRBJ1-1; 9 bases map to TRBD1. The ends lost 6 bases at V and 11 bases at J; junction bases unmatched: 4. The germline gives CDR1 MDHEN, CDR2 SYDVKM. The CDR3 runs 11 residues. The CDR3 nucleotides read TGTGCCAGCAGGGACAGGGGTTTCGCTTTCTTT. Residues: CASRDRGFAFF.

The gene calls are TRBV27 and TRBJ2-1, with TRBD2 identical over 14 bases. This CDR3 spans 18 amino acids. V lost 3 bases and J lost 2; bases outside the gene matches: 6. Germline V gene sequence: CDR1 MNHEY, CDR2 SMNVEV (reference sequence). DNA for the CDR3: TGTGCCAGCAGTTTGGGACTAGCGGGGGACCTCCCCTACAATGAGCAGTTCTTC. Translating gives CASSLGLAGDLPYNEQFF.

The chain carries TRBV6-5 and TRBJ1-2, with TRBD1 matching 7 bases. The germline V gene has CDR1 MNHEY and CDR2 SVGAGI. With 0 bases clipped from V and 4 bases from J, the junction kept 8 bases outside the gene matches. This CDR3 contains 16 residues. The CDR3 DNA reads TGTGCCAGCAGTTACTCTGAGGAGGGGGCTGGCTATGGCTACACCTTC. Protein product: CASSYSEEGAGYGYTF.

This clone was seen a single time. The rearrangement links TRBV19 to TRBJ1-4, with 11 positions matching TRBD1. The germline V gene encodes CDR1 LNHDA and CDR2 SQIVND (reference sequence). The CDR3 is 16 residues long. The ends lost 10 bases at V and 2 bases at J; junction bases unmatched: 9. CDR3 amino acids: CATRDRGFGTNEKLFF. CDR3 nucleotides: TGTGCCACCCGGGACAGGGGGTTTGGGACTAATGAAAAACTGTTTTTT.

The sample holds a few counts of this clone. This chain links TRBV5-1 with TRBJ1-5; TRBD1 is a possible D gene (5 bases). The germline V gene encodes CDR1 SGHRS and CDR2 YFSETQ. The CDR3 consists of 14 residues. V was trimmed by 4 bases and J by 0 bases, leaving 8 bases between them. In DNA form, the CDR3 reads TGCGCCAGCAGCCAAGACAGTAGCAATCAGCCCCAGCATTTT. Translating gives CASSQDSSNQPQHF. Supplemented by reference TRBV5-1 and TRBJ1-5, the full variable domain reads KAGVTQTPRYLIKTRGQQVTLSCSPISGHRSVSWYQQTPGQGLQFLFEYFSETQRNKGNFPGRFSGRQFSNSRSEMNVSTLELGDSALYLCASSQDSSNQPQHFGDGTRLSIL.

The table lists this clone with a count of one. This chain uses TRBV7-9 with TRBJ2-5; 7 nucleotides line up with TRBD1. The germline V gene has CDR1 SEHNR and CDR2 FQNEAQ (reference sequence). The V gene end was trimmed by 3 bases and the J gene end by 5 bases; junction bases not matched to a gene: 12. This CDR3 comprises 16 residues. CDR3 loop: CASSFSGTQGMETQYF. The CDR3 coding sequence is TGTGCCAGCAGCTTCTCCGGGACACAGGGGATGGAGACCCAGTACTTC. The full variable domain, with the rest looked up from reference TRBV7-9 and TRBJ2-5, is DTGVSQNPRHKITKRGQNVTFRCDPISEHNRLYWYRQTLGQGPEFLTYFQNEAQLEKSRLLSDRFSAERPKGSFSTLEIQRTEQGDSAMYLCASSFSGTQGMETQYFGPGTRLLVL.

This clone was counted a single time. V usage is TRBV7-6 and J usage is TRBJ2-1, with 9 bases identical to TRBD1. CDR1 and CDR2 from the germline V gene are SGHVS and FNYEAQ. This CDR3 comprises 16 residues. V was pared by 4 bases and J by 2 bases, with 6 bases of the junction left unmatched. The CDR3 coding sequence is TGTGCCAGCAGCTCTCTCCGGGACAGGGCCTACAATGAGCAGTTCTTC. Translating it yields CASSSLRDRAYNEQFF.

This chain joins TRBV7-9 and TRBJ1-5; 9 positions match TRBD1. There are 17 residues in the CDR3. V shed 4 bases and J 0 bases; nucleotides not matched to a gene: 7. Germline loops: CDR1 SEHNR, CDR2 FQNEAQ (reference sequence). The CDR3 region has the DNA TGTGCCAGCAGCTCCTGGACAGGGGAAGCTAGCAATCAGCCCCAGCATTTT. This gives the protein CASSSWTGEASNQPQHF.

The gene calls are TRBV27 and TRBJ2-7; D remains unclear. The CDR3 is 14 residues long. Trimming removed 3 bases at V and 3 bases at J, with 12 bases between. In germline, CDR1 is MNHEY, CDR2 SMNVEV (reference sequence). The DNA for the CDR3 is TGTGCCAGCAGTTTCTTCCCCGGCGGCTACGAGCAGTACTTC. Translating gives CASSFFPGGYEQYF.